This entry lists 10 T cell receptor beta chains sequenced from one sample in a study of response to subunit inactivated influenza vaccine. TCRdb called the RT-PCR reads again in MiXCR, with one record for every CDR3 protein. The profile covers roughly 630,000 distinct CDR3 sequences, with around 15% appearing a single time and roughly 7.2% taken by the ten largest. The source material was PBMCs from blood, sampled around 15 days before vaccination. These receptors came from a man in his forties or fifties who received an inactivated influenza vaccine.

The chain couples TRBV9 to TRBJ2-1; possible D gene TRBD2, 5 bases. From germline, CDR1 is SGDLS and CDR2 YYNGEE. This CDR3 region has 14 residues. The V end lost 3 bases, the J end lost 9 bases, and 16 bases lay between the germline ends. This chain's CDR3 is CASSDEATGGEQFF. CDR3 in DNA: TGTGCCAGCAGCGATGAGGCCACCGGAGGTGAGCAGTTCTTC. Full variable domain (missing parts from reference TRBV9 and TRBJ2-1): DSGVTQTPKHLITATGQRVTLRCSPRSGDLSVYWYQQSLDQGLQFLIQYYNGEERAKGNILERFSAQQFPDLHSELNLSSLELGDSALYFCASSDEATGGEQFFGPGTRLTVL.

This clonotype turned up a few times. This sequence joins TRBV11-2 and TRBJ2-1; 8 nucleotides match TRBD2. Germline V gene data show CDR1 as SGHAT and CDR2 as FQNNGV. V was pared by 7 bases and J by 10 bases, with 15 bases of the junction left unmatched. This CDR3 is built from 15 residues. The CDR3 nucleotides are TGTGCCAGCACCTCCCTCGGGGGCGGGGGGTCCGAGCAGTTCTTC. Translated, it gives CASTSLGGGGSEQFF.

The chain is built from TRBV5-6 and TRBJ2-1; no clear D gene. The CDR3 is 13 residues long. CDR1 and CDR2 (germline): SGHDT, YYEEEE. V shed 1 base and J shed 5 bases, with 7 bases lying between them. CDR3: CASSLLYNNEQFF. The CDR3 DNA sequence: TGTGCCAGCAGCTTGTTATACAACAATGAGCAGTTCTTC.

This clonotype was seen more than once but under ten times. CDR3 sequence reads: CASSKGGSQETQYF. The CDR3 coding sequence is TGTGCCAGCAGCAAGGGGGGCAGCCAAGAGACCCAGTACTTC. V is TRBV7-2 and J is TRBJ2-5; D might be TRBD1 or TRBD2, each matching 6 bases. CDR3 size: 14 residues. Trimming shortened V by 5 bases and J by 1 base, and 11 bases separated the two germline ends. Germline-derived CDR1 and CDR2 are SGHTA and FQGNSA.

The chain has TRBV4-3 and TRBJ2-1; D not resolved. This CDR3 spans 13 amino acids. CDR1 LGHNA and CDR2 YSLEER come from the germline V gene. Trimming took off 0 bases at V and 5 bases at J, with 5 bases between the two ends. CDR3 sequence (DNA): TGCGCCAGCAGCCAAGATATCAACAATGAGCAGTTCTTC. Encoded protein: CASSQDINNEQFF.

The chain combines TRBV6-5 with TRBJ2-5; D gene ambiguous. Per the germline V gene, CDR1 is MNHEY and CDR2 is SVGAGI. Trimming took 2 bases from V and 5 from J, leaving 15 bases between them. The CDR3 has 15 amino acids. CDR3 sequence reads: CASSYQDPTRETQYF. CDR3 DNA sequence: TGTGCCAGCAGTTACCAGGACCCGACGCGGGAGACCCAGTACTTC.

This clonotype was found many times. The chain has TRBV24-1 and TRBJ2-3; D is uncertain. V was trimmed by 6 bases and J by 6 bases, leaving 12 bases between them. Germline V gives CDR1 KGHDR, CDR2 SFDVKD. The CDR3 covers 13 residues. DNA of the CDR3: TGTGCCACCAGTATCGGCCCCCAGGATACGCAGTATTTT. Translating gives CATSIGPQDTQYF.

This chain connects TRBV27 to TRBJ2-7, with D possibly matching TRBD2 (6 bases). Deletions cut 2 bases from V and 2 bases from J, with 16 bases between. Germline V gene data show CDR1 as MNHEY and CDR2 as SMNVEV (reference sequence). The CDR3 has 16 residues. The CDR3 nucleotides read TGTGCCAGCAGTTTAATTGGGGGGATCCAGACCTACGAGCAGTACTTC. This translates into CASSLIGGIQTYEQYF.

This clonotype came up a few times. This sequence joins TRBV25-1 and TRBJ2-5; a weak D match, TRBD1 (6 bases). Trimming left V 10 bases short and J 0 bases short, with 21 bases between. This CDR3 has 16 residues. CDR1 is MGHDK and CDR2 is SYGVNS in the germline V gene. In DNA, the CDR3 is TGTGCCACTTCAATGGGGGCAGGGCTCCACCAAGAGACCCAGTACTTC. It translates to CATSMGAGLHQETQYF.

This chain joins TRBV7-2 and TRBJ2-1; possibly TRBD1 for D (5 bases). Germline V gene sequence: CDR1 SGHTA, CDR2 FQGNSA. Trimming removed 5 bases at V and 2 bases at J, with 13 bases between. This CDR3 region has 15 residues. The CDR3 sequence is CASSAGHATYNEQFF. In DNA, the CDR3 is TGTGCCAGCAGCGCCGGACATGCGACCTACAATGAGCAGTTCTTC. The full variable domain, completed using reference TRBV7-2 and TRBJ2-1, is GAGVSQSPSNKVTEKGKDVELRCDPISGHTALYWYRQSLGQGLEFLIYFQGNSAPDKSGLPSDRFSAERTGGSVSTLTIQRTQQEDSAVYLCASSAGHATYNEQFFGPGTRLTVL.